The 9 T cell receptor beta chains reported below all come from one sample, sequenced in a study of shared clonotypes between healthy human individuals. Here immunoSEQ multiplex PCR was the method, and the copy in TCRdb shows in-frame clones only, minus some. The sample yields a few million clones, roughly 92% seen once. Sequencing input: naive CD4+ T cells sorted from blood. This sample's subset: CD45RA+ positively selected. The receptors were sampled from a man aged 18 to 35 in good health.

The chain is built from TRBV6-1 and TRBJ2-7; 12 bases agree with TRBD2. This CDR3 is 18 amino acids long. Looked up from germline, CDR1 is MNHNS and CDR2 is SASEGT. V trimming: 3 bases; J trimming: 0 bases; junction bases outside the gene matches: 9. The chain's CDR3 is CASSEVLAGGHTSYEQYF. DNA for the CDR3: TGTGCCAGCAGTGAGGTTCTAGCGGGGGGGCACACCTCCTACGAGCAGTACTTC.

The chain employs TRBV5-1 and TRBJ2-5; unclear D gene. In germline, CDR1 is SGHRS, CDR2 YFSETQ. V lost 4 bases and J lost 2, with 15 bases in between. This CDR3 is 15 amino acids long. The DNA for the CDR3 is TGCGCCAGCAGCGCCCGATCTCTGGGACAAGAGACCCAGTACTTC. It encodes CASSARSLGQETQYF.

The V gene is TRBV2, the J gene TRBJ2-1, with 9 nucleotides matching TRBD2. Germline CDR1 reads SNHLY; CDR2 reads FYNNEI. With V trimmed by 1 base and J by 6 bases, 7 bases remained unmatched. This CDR3 comprises 16 residues. The CDR3 spells CASSEVGSGGLNEQFF. CDR3 nucleotide sequence: TGTGCCAGCAGTGAAGTGGGTAGCGGGGGCCTCAATGAGCAGTTCTTC.

The chain employs TRBV28 and TRBJ2-7; 8 nucleotides align to TRBD1. CDR3 length: 13 residues. With V trimmed by 7 bases and J by 1 base, 3 bases remained unmatched. Germline V CDR1 and CDR2: MDHEN, SYDVKM. Here the CDR3 DNA reads TGTGCCAGCAACCGACAGGGGTCCTACGAGCAGTACTTC. It encodes CASNRQGSYEQYF. Looking up the rest from reference TRBV28 and TRBJ2-7 gives the full variable domain: DVKVTQSSRYLVKRTGEKVFLECVQDMDHENMFWYRQDPGLGLRLIYFSYDVKMKEKGDIPEGYSVSREKKERFSLILESASTNQTSMYLCASNRQGSYEQYFGPGTRLTVT.

This rearrangement joins TRBV4-1 to TRBJ2-1; 12 positions match TRBD2. CDR3 length: 15 amino acids. J lost 7 bases, V lost 4 bases, and 5 bases had no gene match. Germline V gives CDR1 MGHRA, CDR2 YSYEKL. The CDR3 spells CASSLTSGSENEQFF. The CDR3 nucleotides read TGCGCCAGCAGCCTGACTAGCGGGAGTGAAAATGAGCAGTTCTTC.

V and J are TRBV18 and TRBJ2-7, with D maybe TRBD1 (6 bases). The V gene's germline CDR1 is KGHSH and CDR2 LQKENI. Trimming pared 3 bases from V and 2 bases from J, leaving 14 bases between. The CDR3 extends over 15 amino acids. As DNA, the CDR3 is TGTGCCAGCTCACCGCGGACAGACCCTACCTACGAGCAGTACTTC. This translates into CASSPRTDPTYEQYF. Looking up the rest from reference TRBV18 and TRBJ2-7 gives the full variable domain: NAGVMQNPRHLVRRRGQEARLRCSPMKGHSHVYWYRQLPEEGLKFMVYLQKENIIDESGMPKERFSAEFPKEGPSILRIQQVVRGDSAAYFCASSPRTDPTYEQYFGPGTRLTVT.

The chain employs TRBV29-1 and TRBJ1-2; possible D gene TRBD1, 5 bases. Germline loops: CDR1 SQVTM, CDR2 ANQGSEA. The CDR3 is made up of 10 amino acids. V was pared by 7 bases and J by 8 bases, with 11 bases between. The CDR3 sequence: CSAGTQGYTF. In DNA, the CDR3 is TGCAGCGCTGGGACGCAGGGCTACACCTTC.

The chain recombines TRBV7-2 with TRBJ2-6; D gene uncertain. The CDR3 is 12 residues long. The ends were cut back, 5 bases at V and 2 bases at J, with 1 base in the middle. Germline CDR1 reads SGHTA; CDR2 reads FQGNSA. The CDR3 here is CASSPGANVLTF. In DNA, the CDR3 is TGTGCCAGCAGCCCTGGGGCCAACGTCCTGACTTTC.

The CDR3: CASSLGVRTEAFF. The DNA for the CDR3 is TGTGCCAGCAGTTTAGGGGTCCGCACTGAAGCTTTCTTT. The chain joins TRBV27 to TRBJ1-1; unclear D gene. Germline CDR1 reads MNHEY; CDR2 reads SMNVEV (reference sequence). The CDR3 spans 13 residues. Trimming left V 2 bases short and J 4 bases short, with 8 bases between.